This T cell receptor beta chain was captured by sequencing in a study of blood T cell repertoires in COVID-19. About the research overall: From the United States, Italy and Spain came samples of acute and convalescent COVID-19. The analysed material was cDNA or gDNA that came from T cells, B-cell-depleted T cells, or PBMCs.

The CDR3 extends over 14 amino acids. Trimming removed 4 bases from V and 1 base from J; junction bases left unmatched: 1. Germline lookup yields CDR1 MNHEY and CDR2 SMNVEV (reference sequence). In the original analysis: Reference gene primer amplification gave estimated nucleated cell counts. TCRdb keeps only in-frame clones here, not all; method: immunoSEQ multiplex PCR. V and J calls and clone size are given by that table; D and trimming were obtained from the DNA. The sample comprises fewer than 150,000 clones, over 75% of which are singletons, and 2.5% to 3% rests with the top ten. The sample consisted of peripheral blood. The sequence came from a man in his fifties with acute or convalescent COVID-19. The rearrangement links TRBV27 to TRBJ2-7; 10 positions agree with TRBD2. CDR3 protein: CASSWTSGSYEQYF. CDR3 DNA: TGTGCCAGCAGTTGGACTAGCGGTTCCTACGAGCAGTACTTC.